This T cell receptor beta chain was identified in a study of post-analysis software for immune sequencing data. Across the whole study: The courses of disease that were included comprised relapsing-remitting, secondary progressive and progressive-relapsing multiple sclerosis. Study conclusions and caveats: By F measure, strong co-clustering occurred among samples prepared in the same batch. The five TRBV segments detected at higher frequency in patients than in controls included TRBV5-6, TRBV5-1 and TRBV20-1. In multiple sclerosis, normalized Chao1 diversity was significantly below that of controls.

TCR beta cDNA libraries had unique molecular identifiers. The T cell input of roughly 1 to 11 million gave roughly 0.5 million cDNA molecules. From the PCR reads, TCRdb called clonotypes with MiXCR, one entry per CDR3 protein. The table has over 700,000 distinct CDR3 sequences, approximately 30% seen once. This clonotype has a count of ten or more. The antigen is not known. Trimming shortened V by 2 bases and J by 7 bases, and 6 bases separated the two germline ends. This CDR3 comprises 12 residues. Germline values: CDR1 SEHNR, CDR2 FQNEAQ (reference sequence). This TCR was sampled from a girl aged 10-17 years with multiple sclerosis. The chain is built from TRBV7-9 and TRBJ2-1; D gene ambiguous. Sequenced input: blood. Written as DNA, the CDR3 is TGTGCCAGCAGCTTATCGTGGAATGAGCAGTTCTTC. Protein sequence: CASSLSWNEQFF.